This T cell receptor (beta chain) was found in a study of blood T cell repertoires in COVID-19. Looking at the study overall: Samples came from the United States, Italy and Spain, spanning acute and convalescent COVID-19. The analysed material was cDNA or gDNA that came from T cells, B-cell-depleted T cells, or PBMCs.

CDR1 MDHEN and CDR2 SYDVKM come from the germline V gene. Trimming removed 3 bases from V and 5 bases from J; junction bases left unmatched: 6. CDR3 length: 14 amino acids. TCRdb's table, derived via immunoSEQ multiplex PCR, lists solely in-frame clones and lacks some. The data contain 61,000 or so clones, around four fifths of them seen just once; the ten biggest clones take up 3.5%. The chain employs TRBV28 and TRBJ2-7, with 8 bases identical to TRBD2. The sequenced material came from peripheral blood. The TCR originated in a woman of 80 years or more with acute or convalescent COVID-19. CDR3 bases: TGTGCCAGCAGTTTTCTAAGCGGGAGTAACGAGCAGTACTTC. Translated, it gives CASSFLSGSNEQYF.